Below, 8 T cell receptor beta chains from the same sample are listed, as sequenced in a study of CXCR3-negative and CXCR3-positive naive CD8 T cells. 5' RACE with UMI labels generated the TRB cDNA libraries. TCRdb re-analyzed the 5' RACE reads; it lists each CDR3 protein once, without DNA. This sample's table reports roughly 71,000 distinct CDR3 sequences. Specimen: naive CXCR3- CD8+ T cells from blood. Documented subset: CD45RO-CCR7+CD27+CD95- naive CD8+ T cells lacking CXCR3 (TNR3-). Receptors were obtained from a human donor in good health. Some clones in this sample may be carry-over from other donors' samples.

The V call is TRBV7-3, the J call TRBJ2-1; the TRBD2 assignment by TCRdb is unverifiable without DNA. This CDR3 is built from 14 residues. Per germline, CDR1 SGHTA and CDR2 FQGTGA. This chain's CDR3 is CASSSVGEYNEQFF.

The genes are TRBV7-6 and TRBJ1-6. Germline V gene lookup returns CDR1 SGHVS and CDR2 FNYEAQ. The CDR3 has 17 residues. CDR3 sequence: CASSLVSVSSYNSPLHF.

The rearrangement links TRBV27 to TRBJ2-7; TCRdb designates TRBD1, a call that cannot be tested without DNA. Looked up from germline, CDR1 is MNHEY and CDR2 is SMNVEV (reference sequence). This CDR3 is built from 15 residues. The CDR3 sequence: CASSSPDRGTREQYF.

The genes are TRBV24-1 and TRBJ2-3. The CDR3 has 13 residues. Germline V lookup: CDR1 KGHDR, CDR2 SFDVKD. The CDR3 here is CATSEATEDTQYF.

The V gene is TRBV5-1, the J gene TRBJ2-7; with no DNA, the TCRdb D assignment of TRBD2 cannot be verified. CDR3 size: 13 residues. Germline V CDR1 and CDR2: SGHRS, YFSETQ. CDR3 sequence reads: CASSFHEGYEQYF.

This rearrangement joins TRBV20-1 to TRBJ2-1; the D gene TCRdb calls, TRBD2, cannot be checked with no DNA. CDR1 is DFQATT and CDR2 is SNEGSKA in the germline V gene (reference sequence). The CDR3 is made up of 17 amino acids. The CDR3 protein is CSASLAAGGQLKDEQFF.

The CDR3 spells CASSFQMINWPKGQGNYGYTF. This chain connects TRBV13 to TRBJ1-2; no DNA is available, so the TRBD1 call from TCRdb remains unchecked. Looked up from germline, CDR1 is PRHDT and CDR2 is FYEKMQ (reference sequence). This CDR3 spans 21 amino acids. Looking up the rest from reference TRBV13 and TRBJ1-2 gives the full variable domain: AAGVIQSPRHLIKEKRETATLKCYPIPRHDTVYWYQQGPGQDPQFLISFYEKMQSDKGSIPDRFSAQQFSDYHSELNMSSLELGDSALYFCASSFQMINWPKGQGNYGYTFGSGTRLTVV.

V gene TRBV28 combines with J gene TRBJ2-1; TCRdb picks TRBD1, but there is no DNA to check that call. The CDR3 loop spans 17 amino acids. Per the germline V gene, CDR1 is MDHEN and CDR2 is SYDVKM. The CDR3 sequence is CASSLEGGRRLYNEQFF.